The source of this T cell receptor (beta chain) is a study of blood T cell repertoires in COVID-19. For the study at large: The United States, Italy and Spain were the sources of the acute and convalescent COVID-19 samples. From T cells, B-cell-depleted T cells, or PBMCs came the material, which was cDNA or gDNA.

Assay: immunoSEQ multiplex PCR; the TCRdb copy retains only in-frame clones and omits some. The table includes 80,000 to 95,000 clones, roughly 80% detected once. Germline V gene data show CDR1 as SGHTA and CDR2 as FQGNSA. The CDR3 covers 15 residues. V trimming: 5 bases; J trimming: 9 bases; junction bases outside the gene matches: 8. This clone turned up a few times. The chain uses TRBV7-2 and TRBJ2-1; 12 bases are a match to TRBD2. The TCR was taken from a woman of 80 years or more with active or convalescent COVID-19. Sequencing input: peripheral blood. CDR3 in amino acids: CASSLTTGLAGEQFF. The DNA of the CDR3 is TGTGCCAGCAGCCTCACGACGGGACTAGCGGGTGAGCAGTTCTTC.